Shown below are 4 T cell receptor beta chains from a single sample sequenced in a study of cytomegalovirus exposure and HLA in healthy donors. The PCR was carried out with 60 Vbeta primers and 13 Jbeta primers. The data were produced by immunoSEQ multiplex PCR, yet TCRdb's version contains in-frame clones alone and is incomplete. The sample has 150,000 or so clones, approximately 78% seen once. What was sequenced was PBMCs. Receptor source: a human donor in good health.

To note about this clone: Additional DNA sequences in this sample encode the identical CDR3. The chain couples TRBV5-6 to TRBJ2-5; TRBD2 aligns across 11 bases. The CDR3 is 15 residues long. V lost 4 bases and J lost 2; bases outside the gene matches: 4. Germline V gene data show CDR1 as SGHDT and CDR2 as YYEEEE. The CDR3 sequence is CASSLTSGAQETQYF. The CDR3 nucleotides are TGTGCCAGCAGCCTGACTAGCGGGGCTCAAGAGACCCAGTACTTC.

V and J are TRBV5-4 and TRBJ2-5; the match to TRBD1 covers 9 bases. Trimming took 1 base from V and 1 from J; bases not matched to a gene: 5. Germline CDR1 reads SGHNT; CDR2 reads YYREEE (reference sequence). This CDR3 spans 16 amino acids. CDR3 coding DNA: TGTGCCAGCAGCTTGCCACCGACAGGGGGCCAAGAGACCCAGTACTTC. Encoded protein: CASSLPPTGGQETQYF.

The J gene is TRBJ1-2, the V gene TRBV27; D not resolved. Trimming pared 2 bases from V and 5 bases from J, leaving 9 bases between. This CDR3 has 13 amino acids. Germline V gene data show CDR1 as MNHEY and CDR2 as SMNVEV (reference sequence). CDR3: CASSLKSGYGYTF. CDR3 coding DNA: TGTGCCAGCAGTTTAAAGTCAGGATATGGCTACACCTTC.

The chain couples TRBV28 to TRBJ1-6; D not resolved. Germline V gene data show CDR1 as MDHEN and CDR2 as SYDVKM. There are 15 residues in the CDR3. Trimming took 3 bases from V and 10 from J, leaving 16 bases between them. The CDR3 DNA follows: TGTGCCAGCAGTTTTAGGCAGGCGCGTGGGTCACCCCTCCACTTT. Translating it yields CASSFRQARGSPLHF.